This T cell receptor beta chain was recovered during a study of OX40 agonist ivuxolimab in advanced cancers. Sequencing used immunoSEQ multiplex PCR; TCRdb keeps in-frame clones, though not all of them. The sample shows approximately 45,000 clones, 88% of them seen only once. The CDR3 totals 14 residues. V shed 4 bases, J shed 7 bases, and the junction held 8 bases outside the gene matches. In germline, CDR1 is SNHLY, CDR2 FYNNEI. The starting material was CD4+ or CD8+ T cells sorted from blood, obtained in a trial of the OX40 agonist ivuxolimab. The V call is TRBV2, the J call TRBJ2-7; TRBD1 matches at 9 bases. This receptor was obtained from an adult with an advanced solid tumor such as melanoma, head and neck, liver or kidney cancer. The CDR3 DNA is TGTGCCAGCAGTGGGGCGACAGGGGGAAGGGAGCAGTACTTC. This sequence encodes CASSGATGGREQYF.